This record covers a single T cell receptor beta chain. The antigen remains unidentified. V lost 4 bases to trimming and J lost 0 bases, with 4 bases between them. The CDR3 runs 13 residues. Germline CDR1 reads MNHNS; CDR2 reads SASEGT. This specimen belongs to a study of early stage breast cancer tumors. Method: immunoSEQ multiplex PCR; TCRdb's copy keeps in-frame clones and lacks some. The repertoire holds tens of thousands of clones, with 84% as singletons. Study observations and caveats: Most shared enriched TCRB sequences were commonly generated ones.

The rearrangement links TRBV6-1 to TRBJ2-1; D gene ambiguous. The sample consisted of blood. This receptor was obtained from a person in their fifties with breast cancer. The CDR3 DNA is TGTGCCAGCAGTGCCGTCTCCTACAATGAGCAGTTCTTC. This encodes CASSAVSYNEQFF.